The 17 T cell receptor beta chains listed next were all sequenced from one sample in a study of T cells after yellow fever vaccination. TCRdb ran MiXCR on the 5' RACE reads and lists one entry per CDR3 protein. Of 450,000 to 650,000 distinct CDR3 sequences listed, about a fifth were seen once; the top ten hold approximately 15%. The sequencing used PBMCs, collected less than 25 days after the first yellow fever vaccination. Receptors originate from a man younger than 35 who received the YFV17D yellow fever vaccine.

The chain has TRBV6-1 and TRBJ2-3; D uncertain. Trimming removed 6 bases from V and 0 bases from J, with 7 bases in between. The germline V gene encodes CDR1 MNHNS and CDR2 SASEGT. The CDR3 totals 13 residues. DNA of the CDR3: TGTGCCAGCAGAGGACGAAGCACAGATACGCAGTATTTT. It translates to CASRGRSTDTQYF.

The V call is TRBV7-9, the J call TRBJ1-1, with a possible D match to TRBD1 (5 bases). Looked up from germline, CDR1 is SEHNR and CDR2 is FQNEAQ (reference sequence). The ends were cut back, 3 bases at V and 4 bases at J, with 9 bases in the middle. CDR3 size: 13 residues. CDR3: CASSLGVTTEAFF. DNA for the CDR3: TGTGCCAGCAGCTTGGGGGTGACCACTGAAGCTTTCTTT.

V is TRBV10-3 and J is TRBJ1-2, with 8 bases lining up with TRBD1. Germline loops: CDR1 ENHRY, CDR2 SYGVKD. The junction had 3 bases not matched to a gene; V was cut back by 3 bases and J by 6 bases. This CDR3 spans 13 amino acids. CDR3 in amino acids: CAISDLQGDGYTF. The CDR3 bases are TGTGCCATCAGTGACTTACAGGGGGATGGCTACACCTTC.

Worth noting for this clonotype: A read error may account for a junction end that differs from germline. This chain links TRBV4-1 with TRBJ1-6, with 7 bases fitting TRBD1. The CDR3 spans 15 residues. CDR1 is MGHRA, CDR2 YSYEKL, per germline. The CDR3 protein is CASSQWTGTNSPLHF. The CDR3 region has the DNA TGCGCTAGCAGCCAATGGACAGGAACGAATTCACCCCTCCACTTT.

In its sample, this clonotype was seen a few times. This chain joins TRBV6-1 and TRBJ2-3; 9 nucleotides align to TRBD1. The length of the CDR3 is 14 residues. Germline-derived CDR1 and CDR2 are MNHNS and SASEGT. V lost 4 bases to trimming and J lost 5 bases; unmatched junction nucleotides: 4. The CDR3 loop is CASSVRQGGDTQYF. The CDR3 DNA sequence: TGTGCCAGCAGTGTGAGACAGGGGGGAGATACGCAGTATTTT.

This sequence joins TRBV7-6 and TRBJ2-3; no definite D call. The CDR3 contains 17 residues. V gave up 1 base and J gave up 0 bases, with 14 bases separating them. The germline gives CDR1 SGHVS, CDR2 FNYEAQ. The CDR3 is CASSLGLGVTSTDTQYF. DNA for the CDR3: TGTGCCAGCAGCTTAGGTCTCGGAGTCACTAGCACAGATACGCAGTATTTT.

This chain connects TRBV19 to TRBJ1-2, with D tentatively TRBD1 (5 bases). The CDR3 is made up of 14 amino acids. The V and J ends lost 3 bases and 4 bases respectively, with 12 bases between them. The germline CDR1 and CDR2 sequences are LNHDA and SQIVND (reference sequence). The CDR3 reads CASSITGTSYGYTF. DNA of the CDR3: TGTGCCAGTAGTATCACCGGGACGAGCTATGGCTACACCTTC. The entire variable domain, with the rest obtained from reference TRBV19 and TRBJ1-2, is as follows: DGGITQSPKYLFRKEGQNVTLSCEQNLNHDAMYWYRQDPGQGLRLIYYSQIVNDFQKGDIAEGYSVSREKKESFPLTVTSAQKNPTAFYLCASSITGTSYGYTFGSGTRLTVV.

The chain employs TRBV4-1 and TRBJ2-3; TRBD2 aligns across 8 bases. The CDR3 is 16 amino acids. Germline loops: CDR1 MGHRA, CDR2 YSYEKL. V lost 3 bases, J lost 6 bases, and 11 bases stayed unmatched. CDR3 amino acids: CASSQGPPGGMDTQYF. The CDR3 DNA is TGCGCCAGCAGCCAGGGGCCTCCGGGGGGGATGGATACGCAGTATTTT.

This clonotype came up a few times. The chain joins TRBV27 to TRBJ1-1; 7 bases are shared with TRBD1. The germline CDR1 and CDR2 sequences are MNHEY and SMNVEV (reference sequence). The CDR3 totals 14 residues. J lost 6 bases, V lost 0 bases, and 4 bases had no gene match. This CDR3 reads CASSLSTGAPEAFF. The CDR3 region has the DNA TGTGCCAGCAGTTTATCCACAGGGGCTCCTGAAGCTTTCTTT.

The chain carries TRBV4-3 and TRBJ1-6; D possibly corresponds to TRBD1 (5 bases). CDR1 and CDR2 (germline): LGHNA, YSLEER. V dropped 1 base and J dropped 4 bases, with 17 bases sitting between them. The CDR3 is made up of 18 amino acids. CDR3 region: CASSQGPAGTGYNSPLHF. DNA for the CDR3: TGCGCCAGCAGCCAAGGTCCTGCCGGGACGGGATATAATTCACCCCTCCACTTT.

This clonotype was observed a few times. This chain links TRBV4-3 with TRBJ1-5, with D unresolved. V gave up 0 bases and J gave up 4 bases, with 10 bases separating them. This CDR3 spans 15 amino acids. Germline assignment: CDR1 LGHNA and CDR2 YSLEER. The CDR3 DNA reads TGCGCCAGCAGCCAAGATCTTTCGGTTAATCAGCCCCAGCATTTT. Its protein is CASSQDLSVNQPQHF.

V usage is TRBV2 and J usage is TRBJ2-5, with 15 bases that match TRBD2. V trimming: 11 bases; J trimming: 4 bases; junction bases outside the gene matches: 11. The CDR3 consists of 16 residues. The germline gives CDR1 SNHLY, CDR2 FYNNEI. The CDR3 loop is CASRGTSGGRRETQYF. In DNA, the CDR3 is TGTGCCTCACGCGGGACTAGCGGGGGGCGACGAGAGACCCAGTACTTC.

V usage is TRBV7-2 and J usage is TRBJ2-1, with a weak D call TRBD1 (6 bases). The CDR3 sequence is 15 residues long. V was cut by 5 bases and J by 2 bases, with 13 bases left in between. The germline V gene encodes CDR1 SGHTA and CDR2 FQGNSA. In DNA form, the CDR3 reads TGTGCCAGCAGCCCGAGGACAGCAACCTACAATGAGCAGTTCTTC. Its protein is CASSPRTATYNEQFF.

The sample holds one count of this clonotype. The V call is TRBV7-3, the J call TRBJ2-1, with TRBD1 matching 9 bases. This CDR3 is built from 16 residues. Germline V CDR1 and CDR2: SGHTA, FQGTGA. The J segment lost 3 bases and the V segment lost 5 bases, leaving 8 bases of the junction unmatched. The CDR3 DNA sequence: TGTGCCAGCAGCCCACGTCAGACAGGGGGCTACAATGAGCAGTTCTTC. Encoded protein: CASSPRQTGGYNEQFF.

This clonotype was found once. The rearrangement joins TRBV18 to TRBJ2-7; a weak D match, TRBD1 (5 bases). Germline V gene lookup returns CDR1 KGHSH and CDR2 LQKENI. The CDR3 contains 14 residues. Trimming took 2 bases from V and 3 from J, leaving 11 bases between them. CDR3 loop: CASSPDRVGYEQYV. The CDR3 DNA reads as TGTGCCAGCTCACCAGACAGAGTCGGCTACGAGCAGTACGTC.

V and J are TRBV20-1 and TRBJ2-6; D not resolved. The ends were cut back, 5 bases at V and 0 bases at J, with 8 bases in the middle. The CDR3 length is 14 residues. Germline loops: CDR1 DFQATT, CDR2 SNEGSKA (reference sequence). CDR3 bases: TGCAGTGCTCTAGACCACTCTGGGGCCAACGTCCTGACTTTC. Translation: CSALDHSGANVLTF.

The rearrangement links TRBV28 to TRBJ2-1; 9 bases are a match to TRBD2. The CDR3 has 16 residues. V gave up 1 base and J gave up 4 bases; unmatched junction bases: 5. Germline V gene lookup returns CDR1 MDHEN and CDR2 SYDVKM. This CDR3 reads CASSLSSSGVYNEQFF. The CDR3 nucleotides read TGTGCCAGCAGTTTATCTTCTAGCGGGGTTTACAATGAGCAGTTCTTC.